The 30 T cell receptor beta chains presented below share a single source sample, sequenced in a study of control samples from healthy donors and cancer patients. Sequencing used immunoSEQ multiplex PCR; TCRdb keeps in-frame clones, though not all of them. The table shows approximately 140,000 clones, with roughly 91% occurring only once. Sequenced: PBMCs. The receptors shown here come from a man between 45 and 60 years old with head and neck cancer.

The chain couples TRBV5-6 to TRBJ2-5; D possibly matches TRBD1 or TRBD2 (5 bases each). Germline V gene data show CDR1 as SGHDT and CDR2 as YYEEEE. This CDR3 contains 16 residues. V was shortened by 1 base and J by 2 bases, with 15 bases between the two germline ends. CDR3 DNA: TGTGCCAGCAGCTTGTCGGGACGAGGGTTACAAGAGACCCAGTACTTC. Residues: CASSLSGRGLQETQYF.

V gene TRBV4-1 combines with J gene TRBJ2-1, with D unclear. Germline assignment: CDR1 MGHRA and CDR2 YSYEKL. Trimming took off 0 bases at V and 7 bases at J, with 13 bases between the two ends. The CDR3 consists of 15 residues. CDR3 in amino acids: CASSQDRAPRNEQFF. Here the CDR3 DNA reads TGCGCCAGCAGCCAAGATCGCGCTCCCCGGAATGAGCAGTTCTTC.

The chain uses TRBV28 and TRBJ1-2; D gene unclear. CDR3 length: 17 amino acids. Germline V lookup: CDR1 MDHEN, CDR2 SYDVKM. V was trimmed by 3 bases and J by 3 bases, leaving 20 bases between them. Here the CDR3 DNA reads TGTGCCAGCAGTTTTAGACCGGTGGGGTCCGGGGACTATGGCTACACCTTC. Translated: CASSFRPVGSGDYGYTF.

The chain couples TRBV15 to TRBJ2-7; TRBD1 might be the D (7 bases). Trimming cost V 3 bases and J 9 bases, with 15 bases left between them. Germline CDR1 is LNHNV and CDR2 is YYDKDF (reference sequence). The CDR3 sequence is 13 residues long. CDR3: CATSSPGGDRQYF. CDR3 nucleotides: TGTGCCACCAGCAGCCCCGGCGGGGACAGGCAGTACTTC.

This clone was recorded once. CDR3 region: CATALDTRNTEAFF. In nucleotides, the CDR3 is TGTGCCACCGCGCTGGACACCCGAAACACTGAAGCTTTCTTT. The chain uses TRBV15 and TRBJ1-1; possibly TRBD1 for D (5 bases). In germline, CDR1 is LNHNV, CDR2 YYDKDF (reference sequence). The V end lost 8 bases, the J end lost 2 bases, and 15 bases lay between the germline ends. The CDR3 is 14 residues long. The whole variable domain, remainder taken from reference TRBV15 and TRBJ1-1, is DAMVIQNPRYQVTQFGKPVTLSCSQTLNHNVMYWYQQKSSQAPKLLFHYYDKDFNNEADTPDNFQSRRPNTSFCFLDIRSPGLGDTAMYLCATALDTRNTEAFFGQGTRLTVV.

This chain connects TRBV2 to TRBJ1-1; unclear D gene. The V end was cut by 4 bases, the J end by 1 base, with 7 bases between. The CDR3 consists of 13 residues. Germline values: CDR1 SNHLY, CDR2 FYNNEI. The CDR3, as DNA: TGTGCCAGCAGTGTGGAGCGGAACACTGAAGCTTTCTTT. This encodes CASSVERNTEAFF.

The chain links TRBV10-3 to TRBJ2-2; possibly TRBD1 or TRBD2 for D (7 bases each). Germline CDR1 reads ENHRY; CDR2 reads SYGVKD. The V end was cut by 6 bases, the J end by 5 bases, with 16 bases between. There are 15 residues in the CDR3. This CDR3 is CAIRKQGRETGELFF. The CDR3 bases are TGTGCCATCAGGAAACAGGGGAGGGAAACCGGGGAGCTGTTTTTT.

This chain connects TRBV7-7 to TRBJ1-1; the match to TRBD1 covers 8 bases. This CDR3 comprises 14 residues. CDR1 and CDR2 (germline): SSHAT, FNYEAQ (reference sequence). The V and J ends lost 4 bases and 4 bases, in that order; junction bases with no gene match: 5. The CDR3 nucleotides read TGTGCCAGCAGCTGGACAGGGATGGGCACTGAAGCTTTCTTT. This encodes CASSWTGMGTEAFF.

The chain is built from TRBV11-2 and TRBJ2-1; no reliable D call. The CDR3 length is 11 residues. Germline V gene data show CDR1 as SGHAT and CDR2 as FQNNGV. V lost 3 bases and J lost 8, with 5 bases in between. CDR3 sequence: CASSFRDEQFF. For the CDR3, the DNA is TGTGCCAGCAGCTTTAGGGATGAGCAGTTCTTC.

This clone is labeled medium-sized (0.01 to 0.1%). The chain links TRBV9 to TRBJ1-1; 7 bases agree with TRBD1. The V gene end was trimmed by 7 bases and the J gene end by 8 bases; junction bases not matched to a gene: 14. Germline V gene data show CDR1 as SGDLS and CDR2 as YYNGEE. The CDR3 is made up of 14 amino acids. In nucleotides, the CDR3 is TGTGCCAGCGGCCCTTCAGACAGGGCCCACGAAGCTTTCTTT. Translated, it gives CASGPSDRAHEAFF.

The J gene is TRBJ2-7, the V gene TRBV4-2; 10 nucleotides align to TRBD2. The CDR3 contains 17 residues. CDR1 LGHNA and CDR2 YNFKEQ come from the germline V gene. V was clipped by 0 bases and J by 4 bases; unmatched bases: 9. CDR3 amino acids: CASSQEVQGLAYYEQYF. For the CDR3, the DNA is TGTGCCAGCAGCCAAGAAGTGCAGGGACTAGCGTATTACGAGCAGTACTTC.

The chain links TRBV19 to TRBJ2-5; the D gene could be TRBD1 or TRBD2 (6 bases each). The germline V and J ends were trimmed by 3 bases and 4 bases, with 9 bases remaining between them. The CDR3 totals 13 residues. Germline V gene lookup returns CDR1 LNHDA and CDR2 SQIVND (reference sequence). In DNA form, the CDR3 reads TGTGCCAGTAGTATCAGGGGAGGAGAGACCCAGTACTTC. Residues: CASSIRGGETQYF.

V is TRBV30 and J is TRBJ1-6; D is ambiguous. V was trimmed by 1 base and J by 0 bases, leaving 10 bases between them. The CDR3 extends over 16 amino acids. The germline CDR1 and CDR2 sequences are GTSNPN and SVGIG (reference sequence). The CDR3 region is CAWSDGSSSYNSPLHF. In DNA form, the CDR3 reads TGTGCCTGGAGTGACGGAAGTAGCTCCTATAATTCACCCCTCCACTTT. Using reference TRBV30 and TRBJ1-6 for the parts outside the CDR3, the full variable domain is SQTIHQWPATLVQPVGSPLSLECTVEGTSNPNLYWYRQAAGRGLQLLFYSVGIGQISSEVPQNLSASRPQDRQFILSSKKLLLSDSGFYLCAWSDGSSSYNSPLHFGNGTRLTVT.

This clone was seen just once. This chain uses TRBV3-1 (or the pseudogene TRBV3-2) with TRBJ2-1, with TRBD2 identical over 12 bases. This CDR3 comprises 16 residues. V lost 4 bases, J lost 7 bases, and 8 bases stayed unmatched. CDR1 LGHDT and CDR2 YNNKEL come from the germline V gene (reference sequence). The CDR3 sequence is CASSPGLAGTENEQFF. CDR3 in DNA: TGTGCCAGCAGCCCCGGACTAGCGGGAACCGAGAATGAGCAGTTCTTC.

The rearrangement joins TRBV18 to TRBJ1-1, with a tentative D call TRBD1 (5 bases). The CDR3 spans 17 residues. Germline V CDR1 and CDR2: KGHSH, LQKENI. Trimming cost V 0 bases and J 0 bases, with 14 bases left between them. The CDR3 bases are TGTGCCAGCTCACCACCGAATACGCGGACACTGAACACTGAAGCTTTCTTT. The encoded protein is CASSPPNTRTLNTEAFF. Together with reference TRBV18 and TRBJ1-1, the CDR3 gives the full variable domain: NAGVMQNPRHLVRRRGQEARLRCSPMKGHSHVYWYRQLPEEGLKFMVYLQKENIIDESGMPKERFSAEFPKEGPSILRIQQVVRGDSAAYFCASSPPNTRTLNTEAFFGQGTRLTVV.

The V call is TRBV9, the J call TRBJ2-6; 13 bases are a match to TRBD2. After removal of 6 bases from V and 2 bases from J, the junction contained 5 bases not matched to a gene. CDR1 is SGDLS, CDR2 YYNGEE, per germline. The CDR3 is 17 amino acids. The CDR3 sequence: CASTPTSGRPGANVLTF. The CDR3 region has the DNA TGTGCCAGCACCCCGACTAGCGGGAGGCCTGGGGCCAACGTCCTGACTTTC.

The gene calls are TRBV28 and TRBJ1-6; TRBD1 matches 9 bases. Germline CDR1 MDHEN, CDR2 SYDVKM. The CDR3 loop spans 14 amino acids. The ends lost 5 bases at V and 8 bases at J; junction bases unmatched: 4. The CDR3 DNA follows: TGTGCCAGCAGTCCGGGACAGGGTGATTCACCCCTCCACTTT. It translates to CASSPGQGDSPLHF.

The chain joins TRBV4-1 to TRBJ2-5; TRBD2 matches 13 bases. V gave up 4 bases and J gave up 4 bases; unmatched junction bases: 15. CDR1 MGHRA and CDR2 YSYEKL come from the germline V gene. The CDR3 consists of 19 residues. CDR3 nucleotides: TGCGCCAGCAGCCTTGAGACTAGCGGGAGGTTGGGGGTAAGAGAGACCCAGTACTTC. As protein: CASSLETSGRLGVRETQYF.

The chain is built from TRBV6-1 and TRBJ2-1; 9 nucleotides agree with TRBD2. CDR1 and CDR2 (germline): MNHNS, SASEGT. The V gene end was trimmed by 1 base and the J gene end by 9 bases; junction bases not matched to a gene: 22. The CDR3 has 20 residues. The CDR3 is CASSEVPPPVMAGGPREQFF. For the CDR3, the DNA is TGTGCCAGCAGTGAAGTCCCTCCACCCGTGATGGCGGGAGGGCCGCGTGAGCAGTTCTTC.

J is TRBJ1-6 and V is TRBV2; a weak D match, TRBD1 (5 bases). This CDR3 has 15 amino acids. CDR1 and CDR2 from the germline V gene are SNHLY and FYNNEI. Trimming removed 4 bases from V and 7 bases from J, with 14 bases in between. Here the CDR3 DNA reads TGTGCCAGCAGTGTAGAAGACAGTGAGAATTCACCCCTCCACTTT. It translates to CASSVEDSENSPLHF.

The CDR3 region is CASSRKSTGAYEQYF. In nucleotides, the CDR3 is TGTGCCAGCAGTCGAAAATCCACAGGGGCCTACGAGCAGTACTTC. This sequence joins TRBV7-9 and TRBJ2-7; 7 nucleotides agree with TRBD1. With V trimmed by 6 bases and J by 2 bases, 10 bases remained unmatched. Germline V CDR1 and CDR2: SEHNR, FQNEAQ (reference sequence). The CDR3 length is 15 residues.

This clone appeared a few times. This chain links TRBV28 with TRBJ2-3, with TRBD1 as a possible D gene (5 bases). V lost 5 bases to trimming and J lost 0 bases, with 9 bases between them. The length of the CDR3 is 14 residues. CDR1 is MDHEN and CDR2 is SYDVKM in the germline V gene. The CDR3 reads CASSAPGSTDTQYF. The CDR3 bases are TGTGCCAGCAGTGCCCCAGGGAGCACAGATACGCAGTATTTT.

This chain joins TRBV12-3 or TRBV12-4 and TRBJ2-2; 8 bases fit TRBD1. V was clipped by 6 bases and J by 8 bases; unmatched bases: 5. The CDR3 spans 13 residues. CDR3 protein: CASRETGAGELFF. CDR3 coding DNA: TGTGCCAGCAGGGAGACAGGGGCGGGGGAGCTGTTTTTT.

The count of this clone is one. V is TRBV5-1 and J is TRBJ2-2, with D maybe TRBD1 (6 bases). This CDR3 is 15 amino acids long. CDR1 is SGHRS, CDR2 YFSETQ, per germline. Trimming stripped 4 bases from V and 0 bases from J, with 10 bases between. CDR3 DNA: TGCGCCAGCAGCCAGGGACATACGAACACCGGGGAGCTGTTTTTT. Translating it yields CASSQGHTNTGELFF.

This chain links TRBV7-2 with TRBJ2-1; TRBD2 matches at 9 bases. This CDR3 contains 14 residues. With 5 bases clipped from V and 3 bases from J, the junction kept 2 bases outside the gene matches. CDR1 SGHTA and CDR2 FQGNSA come from the germline V gene. The CDR3 DNA sequence: TGTGCCAGCAGCATGACTAGCGGCTACAATGAGCAGTTCTTC. It is translated as CASSMTSGYNEQFF.

The gene calls are TRBV5-1 and TRBJ1-2; the match to TRBD1 covers 9 bases. V lost 3 bases and J lost 1; bases outside the gene matches: 7. The CDR3 contains 16 residues. Per germline, CDR1 SGHRS and CDR2 YFSETQ. CDR3 region: CASSSRQGVDNYGYTF. The CDR3 region has the DNA TGCGCCAGCAGCTCGAGACAGGGGGTAGATAACTATGGCTACACCTTC.

The rearrangement joins TRBV7-9 to TRBJ2-2; D ambiguous. The CDR3 spans 14 residues. Per germline, CDR1 SEHNR and CDR2 FQNEAQ (reference sequence). V was shortened by 5 bases and J by 3 bases, with 10 bases between the two germline ends. The CDR3 region has the DNA TGTGCCAGCAGCCCGCCGACCTACACCGGGGAGCTGTTTTTT. Protein sequence: CASSPPTYTGELFF.

The count of this clone is one. The chain combines TRBV5-1 with TRBJ2-7, with D perhaps matching TRBD2 (5 bases). Germline-derived CDR1 and CDR2 are SGHRS and YFSETQ. Trimming took 2 bases from V and 2 from J, leaving 11 bases between them. CDR3 length: 14 amino acids. The CDR3 DNA reads as TGCGCCAGCAGCTTTACAGCGACTACCTACGAGCAGTACTTC. It specifies CASSFTATTYEQYF.

The chain combines TRBV19 with TRBJ2-6; D is ambiguous. V shed 7 bases and J shed 1 base, with 17 bases lying between them. This CDR3 spans 17 amino acids. From germline, CDR1 is LNHDA and CDR2 SQIVND (reference sequence). The CDR3 reads CASTPVARQSGANVLTF. Here the CDR3 DNA reads TGTGCCAGTACCCCCGTAGCCAGGCAATCTGGGGCCAACGTCCTGACTTTC.

CDR3 loop: CSVVYRGQRDTQYF. CDR3 coding DNA: TGCAGCGTTGTCTACAGGGGGCAGAGAGATACGCAGTATTTT. The chain couples TRBV29-1 to TRBJ2-3; 9 nucleotides align to TRBD1. V gave up 4 bases and J gave up 5 bases; unmatched junction bases: 7. The CDR3 runs 14 residues. CDR1 and CDR2 from the germline V gene are SQVTM and ANQGSEA.